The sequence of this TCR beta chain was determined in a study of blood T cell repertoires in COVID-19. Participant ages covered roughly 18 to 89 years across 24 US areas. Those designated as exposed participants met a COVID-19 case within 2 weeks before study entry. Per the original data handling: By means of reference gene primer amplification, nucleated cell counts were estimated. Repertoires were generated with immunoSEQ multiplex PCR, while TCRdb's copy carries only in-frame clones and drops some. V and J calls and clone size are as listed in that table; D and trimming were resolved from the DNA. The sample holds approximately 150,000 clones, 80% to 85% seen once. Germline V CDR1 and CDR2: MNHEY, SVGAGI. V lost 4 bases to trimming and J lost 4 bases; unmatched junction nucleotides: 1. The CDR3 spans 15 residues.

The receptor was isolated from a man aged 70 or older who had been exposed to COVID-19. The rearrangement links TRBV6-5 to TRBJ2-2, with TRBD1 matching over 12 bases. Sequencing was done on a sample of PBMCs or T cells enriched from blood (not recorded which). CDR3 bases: TGTGCCAGCAGTTGGGACAGGGGGCGCACCGGGGAGCTGTTTTTT. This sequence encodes CASSWDRGRTGELFF.